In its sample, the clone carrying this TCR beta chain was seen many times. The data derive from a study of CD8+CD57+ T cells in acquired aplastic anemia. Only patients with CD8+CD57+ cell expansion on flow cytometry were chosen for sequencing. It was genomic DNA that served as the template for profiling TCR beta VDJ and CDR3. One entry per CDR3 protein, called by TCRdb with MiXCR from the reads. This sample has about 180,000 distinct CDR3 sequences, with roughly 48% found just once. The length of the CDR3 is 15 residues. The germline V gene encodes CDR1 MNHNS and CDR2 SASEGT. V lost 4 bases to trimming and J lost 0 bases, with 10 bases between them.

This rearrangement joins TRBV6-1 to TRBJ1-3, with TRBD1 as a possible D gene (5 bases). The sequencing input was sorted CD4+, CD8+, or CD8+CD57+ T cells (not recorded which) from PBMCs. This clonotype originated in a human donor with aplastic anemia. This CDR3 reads CASSADRSSGNTIYF. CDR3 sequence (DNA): TGTGCCAGCAGTGCCGACAGAAGCTCTGGAAACACCATATATTTT.